The 17 T cell receptor beta chains below come from one sample, sequenced in a study of T cells in Graves' hyperthyroidism and ophthalmopathy. RNA transcripts yielded amplified TCR beta CDR3 regions. HTBI primers were used for first-round RT-PCR of the TCR CDR3. Each CDR3 protein gets one entry after TCRdb re-called the multiplex PCR reads with MiXCR. The sample gives over 700,000 distinct CDR3 sequences, roughly a sixth of which show up once; 16% is in the top ten. Sample: blood. These receptors were obtained from a woman in her fifties or sixties with Graves' hyperthyroidism that later progressed to Graves' ophthalmopathy.

A few counts support this clonotype. V and J are TRBV9 and TRBJ1-3; D is uncertain. The V end was cut by 4 bases, the J end by 0 bases, with 23 bases between. Germline assignment: CDR1 SGDLS and CDR2 YYNGEE. CDR3 size: 19 residues. CDR3 sequence (DNA): TGTGCCAGCAGCTTTCTATCACGGACCCCAGCCGGCTCTGGAAACACCATATATTTT. It encodes CASSFLSRTPAGSGNTIYF.

This clonotype has only one observation. This chain connects TRBV10-3 to TRBJ1-2; 7 nucleotides agree with TRBD1. Looked up from germline, CDR1 is ENHRY and CDR2 is SYGVKD. There are 14 residues in the CDR3. The ends lost 6 bases at V and 4 bases at J; junction bases unmatched: 8. Here the CDR3 reads CAIRGQFPIYGYTF. DNA for the CDR3: TGTGCCATCAGGGGACAGTTCCCAATCTATGGCTACACCTTC.

In this sample, this clonotype turned up many times. The chain couples TRBV5-1 to TRBJ2-1, with a tentative D call TRBD1 (6 bases). Germline V lookup: CDR1 SGHRS, CDR2 YFSETQ. The CDR3 spans 15 residues. V lost 6 bases to trimming and J lost 8 bases, with 21 bases between them. DNA for the CDR3: TGCGCCAGCACCCACCGCAGGGGCCCACTGGATGAGCAGTTCTTC. Its protein product is CASTHRRGPLDEQFF.

This clonotype was observed a few times. The genes are TRBV4-1 and TRBJ1-2, with a possible D match to TRBD1 (6 bases). The germline gives CDR1 MGHRA, CDR2 YSYEKL. The CDR3 is 16 residues long. Trimming pared 1 base from V and 2 bases from J, leaving 14 bases between. The CDR3 sequence is CASSQVGGQRNYGYTF. The CDR3 DNA reads TGCGCCAGCAGCCAAGTAGGGGGACAACGGAACTATGGCTACACCTTC.

This clonotype was recorded a few times. V is TRBV18 and J is TRBJ2-1, with 7 positions matching TRBD1. CDR3 length: 15 amino acids. Trimming cost V 3 bases and J 5 bases; bases outside gene matches: 7. Germline lookup yields CDR1 KGHSH and CDR2 LQKENI. The CDR3 sequence: CASSPQMGQHNEQFF. The CDR3 coding sequence is TGTGCCAGCTCACCGCAAATGGGACAGCACAATGAGCAGTTCTTC.

This clonotype has a count of ten or more. The J gene is TRBJ2-7, the V gene TRBV11-2, with D perhaps TRBD2 (5 bases). The CDR3 contains 11 residues. V was shortened by 6 bases and J by 6 bases, with 9 bases between the two germline ends. Germline V gene lookup returns CDR1 SGHAT and CDR2 FQNNGV. CDR3 nucleotides: TGTGCCAGCAGTCGGGGAGCCGAGCAGTACTTC. Translated: CASSRGAEQYF.

The sample holds a few counts of this clonotype. This chain uses TRBV3-1 with TRBJ1-3; D is unclear. Germline assignment: CDR1 LGHDT and CDR2 YNNKEL (reference sequence). The CDR3 has 14 amino acids. Trimming cost V 4 bases and J 4 bases, with 11 bases left between them. CDR3 bases: TGTGCCAGCAGCCCCGGGCTGGGCGGAAACACCATATATTTT. The encoded protein is CASSPGLGGNTIYF.

Here the CDR3 reads CASSSLVRGFNEKLFF. The CDR3, as DNA: TGTGCCAGCAGTTCCCTCGTTCGGGGGTTTAATGAAAAACTGTTTTTT. The chain joins TRBV27 to TRBJ1-4; D is perhaps TRBD1 (5 bases). This CDR3 has 16 residues. Trimming took 4 bases from V and 4 from J, leaving 16 bases between them. Germline V lookup: CDR1 MNHEY, CDR2 SMNVEV (reference sequence).

The V call is TRBV5-4, the J call TRBJ2-2, with TRBD2 matching over 9 bases. J lost 1 base, V lost 4 bases, and 8 bases had no gene match. In germline, CDR1 is SGHNT, CDR2 YYREEE (reference sequence). This CDR3 comprises 17 residues. This CDR3 is CASSPEAGGLNTGELFF. DNA for the CDR3: TGTGCCAGCAGCCCTGAAGCGGGGGGACTGAACACCGGGGAGCTGTTTTTT.

This chain connects TRBV12-3 or TRBV12-4 to TRBJ1-2; D unclear. The CDR3 totals 13 residues. The ends were cut back, 4 bases at V and 4 bases at J, with 10 bases in the middle. The CDR3 sequence: CASSSRMGYGYTF. CDR3 DNA: TGTGCCAGCAGTTCCAGGATGGGCTATGGCTACACCTTC.

This clonotype was observed a handful of times. This rearrangement joins TRBV7-9 to TRBJ2-7, with a possible D match to TRBD1 (6 bases). The CDR3 covers 14 residues. Deletions cut 5 bases from V and 6 bases from J, with 17 bases between. From germline, CDR1 is SEHNR and CDR2 FQNEAQ (reference sequence). CDR3 bases: TGTGCCAGCAGCCCGGGACACCAAGTAGGCGAGCAGTACTTC. It is translated as CASSPGHQVGEQYF.

The chain links TRBV20-1 to TRBJ2-3, with 13 bases aligning to TRBD2. Per germline, CDR1 DFQATT and CDR2 SNEGSKA (reference sequence). The CDR3 has 16 amino acids. V lost 4 bases, J lost 4 bases, and 8 bases stayed unmatched. The CDR3 sequence: CSANILAGGRADTQYF. CDR3 DNA: TGCAGTGCTAATATACTAGCGGGGGGGCGGGCAGATACGCAGTATTTT.

A word on this clonotype: At one boundary the junction diverges from the germline segment, which might be a read error. The V and J genes are TRBV6-2 or TRBV6-3 and TRBJ1-5; 7 nucleotides match TRBD1. The CDR3 covers 14 residues. Looked up from germline, CDR1 is MNHEY and CDR2 is SVGEGT. CDR3 sequence reads: CASSSTGTNHPQHF. DNA of the CDR3: TGTGCCAGCAGTTCGACAGGGACCAATCATCCCCAGCATTTT.

This clonotype was observed a few times. This chain's CDR3 is CASSSRQGKEKLFF. The CDR3 DNA sequence: TGTGCCAGCAGCTCAAGACAGGGGAAGGAAAAACTGTTTTTT. The chain uses TRBV7-9 and TRBJ1-4; TRBD1 matches at 8 bases. Germline trimming cut 4 bases from V and 8 bases from J; bases unmatched to any gene: 6. The CDR3 totals 14 residues. Germline V lookup: CDR1 SEHNR, CDR2 FQNEAQ (reference sequence).

This clonotype was seen only a few times. This chain uses TRBV6-2 or TRBV6-3 with TRBJ2-1; TRBD2 matches at 7 bases. The CDR3 covers 14 residues. The V segment lost 7 bases and the J segment 6 bases; nucleotides outside the gene matches: 9. Germline assignment: CDR1 MNHEY and CDR2 SVGEGT. Here the CDR3 DNA reads TGTGCCAGCATCCAAGCGGGGCGACCCAATGAGCAGTTCTTC. Its translation: CASIQAGRPNEQFF.

This clonotype was observed many times. The chain carries TRBV30 and TRBJ2-7, with D perhaps TRBD2 (5 bases). Trimming left V 5 bases short and J 2 bases short, with 10 bases between. This CDR3 contains 12 residues. CDR1 and CDR2 from the germline V gene are GTSNPN and SVGIG (reference sequence). CDR3 in amino acids: CAWSTGTYEQYF. The DNA of the CDR3 is TGTGCCTGGTCCACGGGAACCTACGAGCAGTACTTC.

This clonotype was recorded at least ten times. The chain recombines TRBV20-1 with TRBJ1-5; no clear D gene. Trimming took off 0 bases at V and 9 bases at J, with 18 bases between the two ends. The germline gives CDR1 DFQATT, CDR2 SNEGSKA (reference sequence). The CDR3 spans 15 residues. The CDR3 DNA reads TGCAGTGCTAGAGATCTGGGCCTAGGCATTCGGCCCCAGCATTTT. It codes for CSARDLGLGIRPQHF.